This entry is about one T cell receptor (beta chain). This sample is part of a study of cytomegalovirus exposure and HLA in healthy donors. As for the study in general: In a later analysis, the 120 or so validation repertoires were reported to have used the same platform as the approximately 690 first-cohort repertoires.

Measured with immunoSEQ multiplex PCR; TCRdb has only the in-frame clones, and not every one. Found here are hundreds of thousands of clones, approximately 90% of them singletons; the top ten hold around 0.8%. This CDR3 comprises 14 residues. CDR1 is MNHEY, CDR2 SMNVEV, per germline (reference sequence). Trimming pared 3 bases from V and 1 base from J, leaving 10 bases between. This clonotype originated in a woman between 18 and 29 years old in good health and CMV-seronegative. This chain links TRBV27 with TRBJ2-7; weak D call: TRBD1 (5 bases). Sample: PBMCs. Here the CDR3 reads CASSFGQGSYEQYF. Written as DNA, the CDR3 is TGTGCCAGCAGTTTCGGCCAGGGATCCTACGAGCAGTACTTC.